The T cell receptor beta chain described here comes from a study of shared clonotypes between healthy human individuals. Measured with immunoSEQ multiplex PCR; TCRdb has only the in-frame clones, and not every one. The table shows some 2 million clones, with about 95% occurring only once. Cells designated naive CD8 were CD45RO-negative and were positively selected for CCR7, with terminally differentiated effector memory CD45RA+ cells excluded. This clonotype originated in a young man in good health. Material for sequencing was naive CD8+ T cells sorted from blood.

The CDR3 nucleotides read TGTGCCAGCAGCTCCGGGGGGTATTCACCCCTCCACTTT. Amino acid sequence: CASSSGGYSPLHF. The J gene is TRBJ1-6, the V gene TRBV5-6, with a tentative D call TRBD1 (5 bases). This CDR3 contains 13 residues. Trimming stripped 3 bases from V and 8 bases from J, with 9 bases between. Germline V gives CDR1 SGHDT, CDR2 YYEEEE.